This T cell receptor (beta chain) was documented in a study of cytomegalovirus exposure and HLA in healthy donors. Overall study findings and caveats: Earlier analysis yielded a pattern in which most TCR beta V segments were productive about 87% or about 30% of the time. For cytomegalovirus status, the classifier reportedly gave diagnoses with high specificity and sensitivity.

Remarks on this clone: What it binds is not known.

Germline V gene sequence: CDR1 ENHRY, CDR2 SYGVKD. The CDR3 length is 15 residues. The ends lost 7 bases at V and 6 bases at J; junction bases unmatched: 8. In the PCR, 60 Vbeta and 13 Jbeta primers were used. As processed by the authors: Later, an analysis found approximately 80 million unique TCR beta chains, and around 12 million of these were shared. TCRdb's copy holds only in-frame clones and misses some; the assay was immunoSEQ multiplex PCR. V and J calls and clone size are as listed in that table; D and trimming were resolved from the DNA. The table lists about 95,000 clones, approximately 76% of them singletons.

The sample comprised PBMCs. This chain connects TRBV10-3 to TRBJ2-1, with TRBD2 identical over 11 bases. This receptor was identified in a man younger than 45 in good health and CMV-seropositive. CDR3 DNA sequence: TGTGCCATCATGCCTAGCGGGGGGCCGAGCAATGAGCAGTTCTTC. This translates into CAIMPSGGPSNEQFF.